This T cell receptor beta chain is drawn from a study of blood T cell repertoires in COVID-19. The wider study: The study drew acute and convalescent COVID-19 samples from the United States, Italy and Spain. T cells, B-cell-depleted T cells, or PBMCs provided the cDNA or gDNA that served as material.

This CDR3 comprises 13 residues. The ends were cut back, 0 bases at V and 9 bases at J, with 9 bases in the middle. Germline V gives CDR1 ENHRY, CDR2 SYGVKD. How the authors handled the data: Amplification with reference gene primers provided the estimates of nucleated cell counts. Using immunoSEQ multiplex PCR, the repertoire was profiled, and TCRdb retains in-frame clones only, with some absent. That table is the source of V, J and clone size, and D and trimming were worked out from the DNA. This table has under 150,000 clones, 85% appearing once. The receptor was derived from a human donor in a cohort sampled during active COVID-19. The specimen sequenced was peripheral blood. This chain connects TRBV10-3 to TRBJ1-5, with D unresolved. CDR3 DNA sequence: TGTGCCATCAGTGAGTCTGTGGTGCGGCCCCAGCATTTT. Translated: CAISESVVRPQHF.